The present TCR beta chain was sequenced within a study of cytomegalovirus exposure and HLA in healthy donors. Study context: Most donors, 70% to 85% of 350 to 450 genotyped, fell in the Caucasian-associated ancestry cluster.

A remark on this clone: The antigen is not known.

J lost 10 bases, V lost 0 bases, and 1 base had no gene match. CDR3 size: 15 residues. Germline V lookup: CDR1 MNHNS, CDR2 SASEGT. Notes on the study in general: High sensitivity and specificity were reportedly achieved when the classifier diagnosed cytomegalovirus status. The authors listed approximately 160 TCR beta chains as cytomegalovirus-associated. Later on, an analysis tied approximately 17,000 TCR beta sequences to HLA alleles at 0.05 false discovery rate.

Primers: 60 Vbeta forward and 13 Jbeta reverse. Profiled with immunoSEQ multiplex PCR; TCRdb holds only in-frame clones, not every one. In all, the sample yields some 160,000 clones. The sequencing sample was made of PBMCs. The J gene is TRBJ1-6, the V gene TRBV6-1, with 12 bases aligning to TRBD1. The origin of this receptor is a young man in good health and CMV-seronegative. The CDR3 protein is CASSEAGTGGSPLHF. DNA for the CDR3: TGTGCCAGCAGTGAAGCCGGGACAGGGGGCTCACCCCTCCACTTT.